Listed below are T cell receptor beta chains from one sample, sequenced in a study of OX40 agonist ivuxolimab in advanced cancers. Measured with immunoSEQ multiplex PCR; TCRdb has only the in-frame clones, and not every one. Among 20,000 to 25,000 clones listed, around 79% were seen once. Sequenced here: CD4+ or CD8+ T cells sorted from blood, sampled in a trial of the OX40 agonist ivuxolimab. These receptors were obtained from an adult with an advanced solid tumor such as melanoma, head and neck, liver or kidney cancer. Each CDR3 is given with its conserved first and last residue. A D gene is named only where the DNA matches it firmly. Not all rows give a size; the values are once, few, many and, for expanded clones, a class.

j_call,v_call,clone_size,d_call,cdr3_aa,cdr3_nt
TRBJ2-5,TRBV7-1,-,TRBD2,CASSSSGGETQYF,TGTGCCAGCAGCTCTAGCGGGGGGGAGACCCAGTACTTC
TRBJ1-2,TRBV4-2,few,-,CASSLDPYGYTF,TGTGCCAGCAGCCTGGACCCCTATGGCTACACCTTC
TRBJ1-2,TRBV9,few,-,CASSVDDLSGYTF,TGTGCCAGCAGCGTAGACGATCTGTCGGGCTACACCTTC
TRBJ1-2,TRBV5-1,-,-,CASSLGDTSPTNYGYTF,TGCGCCAGCAGCTTGGGGGACACTTCGCCCACTAACTATGGCTACACCTTC
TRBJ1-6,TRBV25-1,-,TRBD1,CASTGQGASSPLHF,TGTGCCAGCACCGGACAGGGGGCATCTTCACCCCTCCACTTT
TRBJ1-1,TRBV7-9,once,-,CASSSRGENTEAFF,TGTGCCAGCAGCTCCCGGGGGGAGAACACTGAAGCTTTCTTT
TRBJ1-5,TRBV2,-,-,CASSESVNWPQHF,TGTGCCAGCAGTGAATCGGTTAACTGGCCCCAGCATTTT
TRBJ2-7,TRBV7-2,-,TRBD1,CASSIGTVGYEQYF,TGTGCCAGCAGCATCGGGACAGTGGGCTACGAGCAGTACTTC
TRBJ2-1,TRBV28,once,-,CASSLGPGREQFF,TGTGCCAGCAGTTTAGGGCCGGGGCGCGAGCAGTTCTTC
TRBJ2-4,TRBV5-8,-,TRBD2,CASSGGAGTSGRNIQYF,TGTGCCAGCAGCGGGGGGGCCGGGACTAGCGGGAGGAACATTCAGTACTTC
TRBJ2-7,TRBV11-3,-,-,CASSLARLGGDEQYF,TGTGCCAGCAGCTTGGCCCGGCTAGGGGGTGACGAGCAGTACTTC
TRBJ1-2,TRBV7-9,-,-,CALGGTYGYTF,TGTGCCTTAGGGGGGACTTATGGCTACACCTTC
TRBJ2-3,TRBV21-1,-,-,CASSKLGTQGQNSTDTQYF,TGTGCCAGCAGCAAGCTTGGGACACAAGGTCAGAATAGCACAGATACGCAGTATTTT
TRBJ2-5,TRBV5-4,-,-,CASSLNWGARETQYF,TGTGCCAGCAGCTTGAATTGGGGAGCCAGGGAGACCCAGTACTTC
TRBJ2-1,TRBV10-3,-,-,CAISGTNEQFF,TGTGCCATCAGTGGGACTAATGAGCAGTTCTTC
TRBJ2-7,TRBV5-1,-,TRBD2,CASSLAGLAFHEQYF,TGCGCCAGCAGCTTAGCGGGACTAGCGTTCCACGAGCAGTACTTC
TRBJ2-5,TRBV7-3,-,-,CASSLGRGLQETQYF,TGTGCCAGCAGCTTAGGGCGGGGGCTCCAAGAGACCCAGTACTTC
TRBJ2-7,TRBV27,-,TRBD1,CASSFSGGSPLEQYF,TGTGCCAGCAGTTTCTCAGGGGGCTCTCCCCTCGAGCAGTACTTC